This T cell receptor beta chain came from a study of blood T cell repertoires in COVID-19. Study-level information: Both acute and convalescent COVID-19 samples were obtained from the United States, Italy and Spain. Sample material is recorded as cDNA or gDNA derived from T cells, B-cell-depleted T cells, or PBMCs.

In germline, CDR1 is SGHRS, CDR2 YFSETQ. V gave up 3 bases and J gave up 2 bases; unmatched junction bases: 2. The CDR3 is made up of 13 amino acids. This clone was picked up a small number of times. In the original processing: Reference gene primer amplification gave nucleated cell count estimates. This table comes from immunoSEQ multiplex PCR, and its TCRdb copy is limited to in-frame clones, with some not included. V and J calls and clone size are as listed in that table; D and trimming were resolved from the DNA. Among about 120,000 clones listed, almost 70% were seen once. Material for sequencing was peripheral blood. The chain links TRBV5-1 to TRBJ2-7; 7 positions agree with TRBD1. The receptor was isolated from a woman in her seventies with acute or convalescent COVID-19. CDR3: CASSSQGPYEQYF. The CDR3 nucleotides are TGCGCCAGCAGCTCACAGGGGCCCTACGAGCAGTACTTC.